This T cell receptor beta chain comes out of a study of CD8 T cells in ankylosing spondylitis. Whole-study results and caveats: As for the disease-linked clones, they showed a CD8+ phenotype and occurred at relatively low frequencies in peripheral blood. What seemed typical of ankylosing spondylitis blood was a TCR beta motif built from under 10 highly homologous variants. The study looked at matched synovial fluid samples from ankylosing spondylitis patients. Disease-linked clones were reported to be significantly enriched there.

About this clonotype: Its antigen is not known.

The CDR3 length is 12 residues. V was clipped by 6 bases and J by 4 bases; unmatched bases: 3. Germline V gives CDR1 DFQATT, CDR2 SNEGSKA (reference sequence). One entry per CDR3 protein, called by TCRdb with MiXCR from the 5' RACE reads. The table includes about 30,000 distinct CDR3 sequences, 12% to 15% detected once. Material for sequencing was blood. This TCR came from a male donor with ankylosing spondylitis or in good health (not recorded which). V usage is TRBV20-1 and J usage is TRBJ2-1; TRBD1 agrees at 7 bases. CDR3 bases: TGCAGTGCCCCGACAGGGTACAATGAGCAGTTCTTC. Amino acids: CSAPTGYNEQFF.